This entry lists 19 T cell receptor beta chains sequenced from one sample in a study of patients and donors after allogeneic stem cell transplantation. TCRdb passed the RT-PCR reads through MiXCR, listing each CDR3 protein once. The profile shows about 960,000 distinct CDR3 sequences, 18% of them singletons. Sequenced material: blood, either unsorted or a sorted T cell fraction (not recorded which). All receptors derive from a human donor who was either an allogeneic HSCT recipient or a stem cell or donor lymphocyte infusion donor (not recorded which). It is not recorded whose cells these are; they may come from a transplant donor.

The rearrangement links TRBV5-1 to TRBJ2-5; a weak D match, TRBD1 (6 bases). The CDR3 extends over 17 amino acids. Trimming removed 1 base at V and 2 bases at J, with 18 bases between. Looked up from germline, CDR1 is SGHRS and CDR2 is YFSETQ. CDR3 sequence reads: CASSLRFGTPSQETQYF. In DNA, the CDR3 is TGCGCCAGCAGCTTGCGGTTCGGGACACCCTCACAAGAGACCCAGTACTTC.

V gene TRBV4-1 combines with J gene TRBJ2-1; 9 bases are a match to TRBD2. With 3 bases clipped from V and 3 bases from J, the junction kept 6 bases outside the gene matches. Germline assignment: CDR1 MGHRA and CDR2 YSYEKL. The CDR3 runs to 16 residues. The chain's CDR3 is CASSQGLAALYNEQFF. The CDR3 region has the DNA TGCGCCAGCAGCCAGGGACTAGCTGCTCTCTACAATGAGCAGTTCTTC.

This sequence joins TRBV7-9 and TRBJ2-5; 11 bases are a match to TRBD2. J gave up 9 bases and V 4 bases, and 13 bases lay outside the gene matches. In germline, CDR1 is SEHNR, CDR2 FQNEAQ (reference sequence). The CDR3 is 16 residues long. DNA of the CDR3: TGTGCCAGCAGCTCCTTTGGGACTAGCGGCCCCAAGGCCCAGTACTTC. Protein product: CASSSFGTSGPKAQYF.

This clonotype was seen a few times. The chain employs TRBV24-1 and TRBJ1-2; tentatively, D is TRBD1 (5 bases). Germline CDR1 and CDR2: KGHDR and SFDVKD. V lost 4 bases and J lost 8, with 13 bases in between. The CDR3 runs to 13 residues. CDR3 loop: CATSEPTVQGYTF. The DNA for the CDR3 is TGTGCCACCAGTGAGCCGACAGTCCAGGGCTACACCTTC.

V gene TRBV18 combines with J gene TRBJ2-5, with D perhaps assigned TRBD1 or TRBD2 (6 bases each). V was cut by 5 bases and J by 5 bases, with 12 bases left in between. The CDR3 is 13 residues long. Germline values: CDR1 KGHSH, CDR2 LQKENI. In DNA form, the CDR3 reads TGTGCCAGCTCAATCAGGGGAGGTGAGACCCAGTACTTC. The encoded protein is CASSIRGGETQYF.

This clonotype showed up just a few times. V usage is TRBV10-3 and J usage is TRBJ2-6; the D gene is possibly TRBD1 (6 bases). The CDR3 has 16 amino acids. The V and J ends lost 4 bases and 2 bases respectively, with 12 bases between them. Germline V gene sequence: CDR1 ENHRY, CDR2 SYGVKD. CDR3 region: CAISGIQGTGANVLTF. Written as DNA, the CDR3 is TGTGCCATCAGTGGGATACAGGGCACTGGGGCCAACGTCCTGACTTTC.

There are many counts of this clonotype. This chain connects TRBV7-9 to TRBJ1-1; D unresolved. V was shortened by 8 bases and J by 1 base, with 17 bases between the two germline ends. This CDR3 contains 15 residues. Germline CDR1 is SEHNR and CDR2 is FQNEAQ (reference sequence). The CDR3 region has the DNA TGTGCCAGCGCTGATTCCGAACGGACGAACACTGAAGCTTTCTTT. It yields the protein CASADSERTNTEAFF.

This chain uses TRBV6-1 with TRBJ1-5; 8 bases match TRBD1. After removal of 5 bases from V and 0 bases from J, the junction contained 6 bases not matched to a gene. The V gene's germline CDR1 is MNHNS and CDR2 SASEGT. This CDR3 is 16 amino acids long. CDR3 region: CASSKETGDSNQPQHF. CDR3 DNA sequence: TGTGCCAGCAGTAAAGAGACAGGGGATAGCAATCAGCCCCAGCATTTT.

This chain connects TRBV20-1 to TRBJ1-1; D possibly corresponds to TRBD1 (5 bases). In germline, CDR1 is DFQATT, CDR2 SNEGSKA (reference sequence). V was trimmed by 5 bases and J by 4 bases, leaving 20 bases between them. CDR3 length: 15 amino acids. CDR3 residues: CSAVSGTLGATEAFF. Here the CDR3 DNA reads TGCAGTGCTGTCTCCGGGACCCTCGGGGCCACTGAAGCTTTCTTT.

This sequence joins TRBV4-2 and TRBJ2-1; 8 nucleotides match TRBD2. There are 16 residues in the CDR3. Germline V gene sequence: CDR1 LGHNA, CDR2 YNFKEQ. After removal of 3 bases from V and 5 bases from J, the junction contained 9 bases not matched to a gene. CDR3 nucleotides: TGTGCCAGCAGCCAGGGACTAGTGGGGGACGACAATGAGCAGTTCTTC. Amino acid sequence: CASSQGLVGDDNEQFF.

V and J are TRBV6-5 and TRBJ2-6; perhaps TRBD2 as D (6 bases). The V gene's germline CDR1 is MNHEY and CDR2 SVGAGI. The CDR3 runs to 17 residues. The ends were cut back, 2 bases at V and 1 base at J, with 12 bases in the middle. CDR3 loop: CASSYGAGSSGANVLTF. The CDR3 region has the DNA TGTGCCAGCAGTTACGGTGCGGGATCTTCTGGGGCCAACGTCCTGACTTTC.

In its sample, this clonotype was seen once. This chain joins TRBV6-5 and TRBJ1-6; unclear D gene. The germline CDR1 and CDR2 sequences are MNHEY and SVGAGI. The CDR3 length is 14 residues. Trimming cost V 2 bases and J 10 bases, with 12 bases left between them. DNA for the CDR3: TGTGCCAGCAGTTACCCAATCGATGGATCACCCCTCCACTTT. Translated, it gives CASSYPIDGSPLHF.

Only a few counts were recorded for this clonotype. V gene TRBV12-3 or TRBV12-4 combines with J gene TRBJ2-4; tentatively, D is TRBD1 (5 bases). The CDR3 covers 16 residues. Trimming removed 2 bases from V and 2 bases from J, with 13 bases in between. CDR3 DNA sequence: TGTGCCAGCAGTTTACAGGGCAGGATATCCAAAAACATTCAGTACTTC. It encodes CASSLQGRISKNIQYF.

The chain joins TRBV12-5 to TRBJ2-7; TRBD1 matches at 7 bases. J gave up 0 bases and V 0 bases, and 8 bases lay outside the gene matches. The CDR3 is 17 amino acids. The germline CDR1 and CDR2 sequences are LGHNT and FRNRAP. As DNA, the CDR3 is TGTGCTAGTGGTTTGGTACGCCCGAGACAGGGCTCCTACGAGCAGTACTTC. This translates into CASGLVRPRQGSYEQYF.

This clonotype was counted a few times. V and J are TRBV10-3 and TRBJ2-5, with TRBD1 as a possible D gene (6 bases). The CDR3 loop spans 13 amino acids. Trimming removed 6 bases from V and 5 bases from J, with 13 bases in between. The germline V gene has CDR1 ENHRY and CDR2 SYGVKD. CDR3 sequence (DNA): TGTGCCATCAGCGCCGACAGGATGGAGACCCAGTACTTC. Its protein product is CAISADRMETQYF.

There are a few counts of this clonotype. The gene calls are TRBV4-2 and TRBJ2-4; D gene ambiguous. Trimming shortened V by 0 bases and J by 0 bases, and 6 bases separated the two germline ends. Germline V CDR1 and CDR2: LGHNA, YNFKEQ. The CDR3 spans 15 residues. In DNA form, the CDR3 reads TGTGCCAGCAGCCAAGAACAGAGAGCCAAAAACATTCAGTACTTC. It is translated as CASSQEQRAKNIQYF.

There are a few counts of this clonotype. The gene calls are TRBV6-2 or TRBV6-3 and TRBJ2-7; 8 positions agree with TRBD1. Germline V gene sequence: CDR1 MNHEY, CDR2 SVGEGT. The V segment lost 2 bases and the J segment 2 bases; nucleotides outside the gene matches: 8. The CDR3 extends over 16 amino acids. CDR3 protein: CASSYARQGTPYEQYF. For the CDR3, the DNA is TGTGCCAGCAGTTACGCCCGACAGGGGACCCCCTACGAGCAGTACTTC.

This clonotype has just a few counts. The chain couples TRBV6-2 or TRBV6-3 to TRBJ2-7; 10 bases map to TRBD1. V lost 6 bases to trimming and J lost 4 bases; unmatched junction nucleotides: 6. The CDR3 is 14 amino acids. The V gene's germline CDR1 is MNHEY and CDR2 SVGEGT. CDR3 bases: TGTGCCAGCAGATCGACAGGGGGCGGATACGAGCAGTACTTC. Its translation: CASRSTGGGYEQYF.

The CDR3 loop reads CASSYTVTSYEQYF. The CDR3 nucleotides are TGTGCCAGCAGTTATACTGTGACCTCCTACGAGCAGTACTTC. This chain uses TRBV5-5 with TRBJ2-7; D not resolved. The V and J ends lost 5 bases and 0 bases respectively, with 12 bases between them. This CDR3 contains 14 residues. Germline-derived CDR1 and CDR2 are SGHKS and YYEKEE (reference sequence).